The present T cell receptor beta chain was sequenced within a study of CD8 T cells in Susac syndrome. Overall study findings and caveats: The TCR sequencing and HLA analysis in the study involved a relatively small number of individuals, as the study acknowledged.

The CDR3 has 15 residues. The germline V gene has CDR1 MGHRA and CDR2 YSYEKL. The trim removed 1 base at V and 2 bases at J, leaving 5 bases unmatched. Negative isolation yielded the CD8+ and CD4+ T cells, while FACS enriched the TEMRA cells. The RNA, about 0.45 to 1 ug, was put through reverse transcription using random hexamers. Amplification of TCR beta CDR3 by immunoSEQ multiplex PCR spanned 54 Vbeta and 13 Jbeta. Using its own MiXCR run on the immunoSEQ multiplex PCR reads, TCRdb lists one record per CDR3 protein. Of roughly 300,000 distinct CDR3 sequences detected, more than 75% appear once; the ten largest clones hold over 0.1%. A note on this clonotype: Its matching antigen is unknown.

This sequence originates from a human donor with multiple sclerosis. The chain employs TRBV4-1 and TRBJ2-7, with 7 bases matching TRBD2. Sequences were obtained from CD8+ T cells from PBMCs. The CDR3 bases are TGCGCCAGCAGCCAAGGGGACTACCCAACCTACGAGCAGTACTTC. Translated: CASSQGDYPTYEQYF.